This T cell receptor (beta chain) appears in the sequencing data of a study of T cell repertoires in cytomegalovirus infection. Study context: Indications of both CMV infection and matching HLA type were provided by public TCR beta signatures. Findings and limits, study-wide: Ex vivo, HLA-C-restricted CMV-specific TCR beta clonotypes prevailed over the rest of the response. The cumulative frequency of public TCR beta families distinguished individuals who carried CMV together with the relevant HLA.

Looked up from germline, CDR1 is DFQATT and CDR2 is SNEGSKA (reference sequence). J was trimmed by 7 bases and V by 3 bases; bases with no gene match: 7. CDR3 size: 13 residues. A word on this clonotype: Antigen: not known.

MiXCR, applied by TCRdb to the reads, yields one record per CDR3 protein. The sample holds about 330,000 distinct CDR3 sequences, more than 8% seen once. The chain couples TRBV20-1 to TRBJ1-2; 8 positions agree with TRBD1. This clonotype originated in a human donor in good health (CMV status not recorded). Some clones in this sample may be carry-over from other donors' samples. The sample was PBMCs. This CDR3 reads CSASGPGTGGYTF. The CDR3 nucleotides are TGCAGTGCTAGCGGGCCCGGGACAGGTGGCTACACCTTC.